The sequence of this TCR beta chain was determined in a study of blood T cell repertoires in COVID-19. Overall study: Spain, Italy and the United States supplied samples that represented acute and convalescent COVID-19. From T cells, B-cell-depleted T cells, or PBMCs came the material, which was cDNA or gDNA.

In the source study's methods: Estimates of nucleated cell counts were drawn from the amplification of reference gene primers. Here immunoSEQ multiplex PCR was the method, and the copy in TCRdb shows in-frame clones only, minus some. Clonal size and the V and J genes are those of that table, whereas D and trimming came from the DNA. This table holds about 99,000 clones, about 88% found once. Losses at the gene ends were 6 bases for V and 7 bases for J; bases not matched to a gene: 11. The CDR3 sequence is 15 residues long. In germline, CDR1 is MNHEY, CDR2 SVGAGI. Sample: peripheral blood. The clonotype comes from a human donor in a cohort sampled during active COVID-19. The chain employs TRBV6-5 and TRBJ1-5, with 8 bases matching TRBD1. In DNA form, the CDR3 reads TGTGCCAGCAGCCCAGGAGGGACAGGCTCCCAGCCCCAGCATTTT. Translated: CASSPGGTGSQPQHF.